The 12 T cell receptor beta chains below all came from one sample that was sequenced in a study of T-cell memory formation after mild COVID-19. TCRdb re-derived calls from the 5' RACE reads in MiXCR, one entry per CDR3 protein. The sample contains tens of thousands of distinct CDR3 sequences, approximately 9% of which appear only once. Sequencing was done on a sample of PBMCs or a T cell subset sorted from them (not recorded which). The receptors come from an adult woman who had mild COVID-19 (a few samples of this study predate the infection). Cell type and time point are not known.

The V gene is TRBV4-1, the J gene TRBJ2-7; the match to TRBD2 covers 12 bases. This CDR3 has 20 residues. Germline-derived CDR1 and CDR2 are MGHRA and YSYEKL. Losses at the gene ends were 4 bases for V and 0 bases for J; bases not matched to a gene: 16. The chain's CDR3 is CASSRFAPGLAGRSSYEQYF. The CDR3 nucleotides read TGCGCCAGCAGCCGATTCGCACCGGGACTAGCGGGCCGTAGCTCCTACGAGCAGTACTTC.

This clonotype was counted ten times or more. The chain joins TRBV29-1 to TRBJ2-7; no definite D call. This CDR3 is 12 amino acids long. CDR1 is SQVTM and CDR2 is ANQGSEA in the germline V gene. V gave up 4 bases and J gave up 0 bases, with 7 bases separating them. CDR3: CSVGVFSYEQYF. The CDR3 DNA is TGCAGCGTTGGAGTTTTCTCCTACGAGCAGTACTTC.

The chain recombines TRBV5-1 with TRBJ2-6, with D uncertain. This CDR3 spans 12 amino acids. Trimming removed 7 bases from V and 0 bases from J, with 2 bases in between. Germline V lookup: CDR1 SGHRS, CDR2 YFSETQ. The CDR3 nucleotides read TGCGCCAGCCGCTCTGGGGCCAACGTCCTGACTTTC. It codes for CASRSGANVLTF.

The V call is TRBV6-1, the J call TRBJ1-1; D is perhaps TRBD1 (6 bases). Germline assignment: CDR1 MNHNS and CDR2 SASEGT. Trimming removed 4 bases from V and 0 bases from J, with 15 bases in between. The CDR3 contains 16 residues. The CDR3: CASSVSANRVNTEAFF. In DNA form, the CDR3 reads TGTGCCAGCAGTGTTTCGGCAAACAGGGTGAACACTGAAGCTTTCTTT.

The chain uses TRBV2 and TRBJ2-7, with 9 nucleotides matching TRBD2. CDR1 and CDR2 (germline): SNHLY, FYNNEI. The CDR3 totals 15 residues. V lost 6 bases to trimming and J lost 3 bases; unmatched junction nucleotides: 9. CDR3 amino acids: CASRRRREGNYEQYF. The CDR3 nucleotides read TGTGCCAGCAGACGACGGCGGGAGGGGAACTACGAGCAGTACTTC.

This clonotype was seen only a few times. J is TRBJ2-5 and V is TRBV24-1; 10 bases map to TRBD1. The CDR3 sequence is 15 residues long. V gave up 2 bases and J gave up 3 bases; unmatched junction bases: 2. Germline assignment: CDR1 KGHDR and CDR2 SFDVKD. CDR3 sequence (DNA): TGTGCCACCAGTGATTGGACAGGGGGAAAAGAGACCCAGTACTTC. This gives the protein CATSDWTGGKETQYF.

The V gene is TRBV29-1, the J gene TRBJ2-1; maybe TRBD2 (5 bases). Trimming took off 5 bases at V and 0 bases at J, with 11 bases between the two ends. CDR1 and CDR2 from the germline V gene are SQVTM and ANQGSEA. CDR3 length equals 14 residues. The DNA for the CDR3 is TGCAGCGTTCGGTCTAGCTACTCCTACAATGAGCAGTTCTTC. Translating it yields CSVRSSYSYNEQFF.

This clonotype was counted between two and nine times. CDR3 DNA sequence: TGTGCCAGCAGGAACCGGGGGGGAGCGAGCACAGATACGCAGTATTTT. Its translation is CASRNRGGASTDTQYF. The chain links TRBV6-1 to TRBJ2-3, with TRBD2 matching over 8 bases. CDR1 and CDR2 from the germline V gene are MNHNS and SASEGT. V was pared by 6 bases and J by 0 bases, with 8 bases of the junction left unmatched. The CDR3 has 16 residues.

CDR3 sequence (DNA): TGTGCCAGCAGCTTTGTAGCCTACAATGAGCAGTTCTTC. The encoded protein is CASSFVAYNEQFF. This sequence joins TRBV4-2 and TRBJ2-1; D gene uncertain. The CDR3 totals 13 residues. V was pared by 5 bases and J by 2 bases, with 7 bases between. The germline V gene encodes CDR1 LGHNA and CDR2 YNFKEQ.

This clonotype was observed many times. The gene calls are TRBV6-6 and TRBJ2-4; tentatively, D is TRBD2 (5 bases). V was clipped by 5 bases and J by 0 bases, with 14 bases between them. The CDR3 runs 16 residues. CDR1 and CDR2 (germline): MNHNY, SVGAGI (reference sequence). The CDR3 DNA sequence: TGTGCCAGCAGTCCTACGACGGGATTAGCCAAAAACATTCAGTACTTC. Translation: CASSPTTGLAKNIQYF.

This clonotype came up many times. V gene TRBV7-3 combines with J gene TRBJ2-1, with 11 bases fitting TRBD2. The CDR3 length is 17 residues. Looked up from germline, CDR1 is SGHTA and CDR2 is FQGTGA. J was trimmed by 4 bases and V by 5 bases; bases with no gene match: 10. CDR3 protein: CASSRRGGTSGYNEQFF. For the CDR3, the DNA is TGTGCCAGCAGCCGCCGCGGGGGGACTAGCGGATACAATGAGCAGTTCTTC. The variable domain in full, with the rest retrieved from reference TRBV7-3 and TRBJ2-1, is GAGVSQTPSNKVTEKGKYVELRCDPISGHTALYWYRQSLGQGPEFLIYFQGTGAADDSGLPNDRFFAVRPEGSVSTLKIQRTERGDSAVYLCASSRRGGTSGYNEQFFGPGTRLTVL.

This clonotype was observed at least ten times. The CDR3 sequence is CASSLKVGPSYNEQFF. The CDR3 DNA follows: TGTGCCAGCAGTTTGAAAGTGGGTCCCTCCTACAATGAGCAGTTCTTC. This sequence joins TRBV12-3 or TRBV12-4 and TRBJ2-1; the D is unclear. This CDR3 has 16 residues. Trimming removed 3 bases at V and 0 bases at J, with 12 bases between.